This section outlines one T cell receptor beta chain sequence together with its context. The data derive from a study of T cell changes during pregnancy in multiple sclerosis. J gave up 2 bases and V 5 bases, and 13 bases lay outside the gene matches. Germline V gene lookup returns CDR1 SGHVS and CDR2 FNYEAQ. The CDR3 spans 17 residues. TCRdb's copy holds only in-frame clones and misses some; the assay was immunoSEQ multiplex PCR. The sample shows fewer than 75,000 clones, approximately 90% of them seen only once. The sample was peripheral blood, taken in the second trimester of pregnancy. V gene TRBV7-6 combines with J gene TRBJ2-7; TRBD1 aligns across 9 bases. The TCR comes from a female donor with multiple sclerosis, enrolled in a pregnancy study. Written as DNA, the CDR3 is TGTGCCAGCAGCGAGTATCCGGGACAGGGAACGACCTACGAGCAGTACTTC. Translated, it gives CASSEYPGQGTTYEQYF.